This T cell receptor (beta chain) stems from a study of memory CD4+ T cells and cytomegalovirus serostatus. Study conclusions and caveats: Suggested: most of the CMV-linked TCR signature lies in CD4+ memory cells.

Per the study methods: After removing out-of-frame reads, 2 million to 2.5 million distinct TCRbeta sequences remained. Using immunoSEQ multiplex PCR, the repertoire was profiled, and TCRdb retains in-frame clones only, with some absent. The V and J calls and the clone size are those of that table, but D and trimming were determined from the DNA. The table includes around 44,000 clones, more than 60% detected once. V dropped 10 bases and J dropped 4 bases, with 18 bases sitting between them. The CDR3 has 14 residues. Germline assignment: CDR1 LNHDA and CDR2 SQIVND (reference sequence). Single viable CD3+CD4+CD8-CD45RO+ cells were sorted as the memory CD4+ T cells. This clone was found once. No antigen is known for it.

The source material was memory CD4+ T cells from blood. The chain is built from TRBV19 and TRBJ2-3; D remains unclear. This TCR derives from an adult in good health and CMV-seronegative. The CDR3 DNA reads TGTGCCACCGCCACTCGCAGGAATTCAGATACGCAGTATTTT. Protein sequence: CATATRRNSDTQYF.